A selection of T cell receptor beta chains follows, all from one sample in a study of T cell repertoires in cytomegalovirus infection. TCRdb independently ran MiXCR on the reads; one entry per CDR3 protein. Of 380,000 or so distinct CDR3 sequences in the sample, 34% were seen once. Their antigen targets remain unknown. The sequenced sample was cultured PBMCs, obtained from culture after CMV antigen stimulation. These TCRs come from a human donor in good health (CMV status not recorded). Some clones in this sample may be carry-over from other donors' samples. Each CDR3 is given with its conserved first and last residue. Each record gives: V gene, D gene, clone size, J gene, CDR3 protein, CDR3 DNA. A D gene is named only where the DNA matches it firmly. Not every row has a clone size; where given, it reads once, few, many or a size class.

>TRBV7-2|TRBD2|NA|TRBJ2-7
CASMAGGFYEQYF
TGTGCCAGCATGGCGGGAGGGTTCTACGAGCAGTACTTC
>TRBV5-1|TRBD2|few|TRBJ2-5
CASRPVPGLGKETQYF
TGCGCCAGCAGACCCGTTCCGGGACTAGGGAAAGAGACCCAGTACTTC
>TRBV7-6|TRBD2|many|TRBJ2-3
CASSSSGAGDTQYF
TGTGCCAGCAGTTCTAGCGGAGCGGGAGATACGCAGTATTTT
>TRBV12-3/TRBV12-4|TRBD2|NA|TRBJ2-3
CASSELAGGVDTQYF
TGTGCCAGCAGTGAACTAGCGGGAGGAGTAGATACGCAGTATTTT
>TRBV28|NA|few|TRBJ2-7
CASSPQTQAYEQYF
TGTGCCAGCAGCCCCCAGACCCAGGCCTACGAGCAGTACTTC
>TRBV7-2|NA|many|TRBJ2-4
CASSFSLGDIQYF
TGTGCCAGCAGCTTTTCGCTGGGTGACATTCAGTACTTC
>TRBV7-2|NA|few|TRBJ1-6
CASSLVEGHGSPLHF
TGTGCCAGCAGCTTAGTGGAGGGGCACGGTTCACCCCTCCACTTT
>TRBV19|TRBD2|NA|TRBJ2-2
CASSIPLAGNTGELFF
TGTGCCAGTAGTATCCCCCTAGCGGGGAACACCGGGGAGCTGTTTTTT
>TRBV7-2|NA|many|TRBJ2-5
CASSLISGGETQYF
TGTGCCAGCAGCCTCATTAGCGGTGGGGAGACCCAGTACTTC
>TRBV19|TRBD2|many|TRBJ2-3
CASWTSGTTDTQYF
TGTGCCAGTTGGACTAGCGGGACTACAGATACGCAGTATTTT
>TRBV7-8|TRBD1|NA|TRBJ2-2
CASSSTGGGTGELFF
TGTGCCAGCAGCTCGACAGGGGGAGGGACCGGGGAGCTGTTTTTT
>TRBV6-6|NA|few|TRBJ2-1
CASSYSRVYNEQFF
TGTGCCAGCAGTTACTCTAGGGTCTACAATGAGCAGTTCTTC
>TRBV12-3/TRBV12-4|TRBD2|once|TRBJ2-5
CATTTSGGLQETQYF
TGTGCCACCACGACTAGCGGAGGTTTACAAGAGACCCAGTACTTC
>TRBV15|TRBD1|NA|TRBJ1-3
CATSRDSASGNTIYF
TGTGCCACCAGCCGGGACAGTGCCTCTGGAAACACCATATATTTT
>TRBV7-8|NA|NA|TRBJ2-3
CASSPDTQYF
TGTGCCAGCAGCCCAGATACGCAGTATTTT